Listed below are T cell receptor beta chains from one sample, sequenced in a study of T cell repertoires in cytomegalovirus infection. TCRdb analysed the reads with MiXCR anew, one entry per CDR3 protein. The table has about 920,000 distinct CDR3 sequences, 30% to 40% seen once. Antigen specificity for these receptors is unknown. Source: cultured CD8+ T cells from PBMCs, taken from culture after CMV antigen stimulation. Receptor source: a human donor in good health (CMV status not recorded). Some clones in this sample may be carry-over from other donors' samples. Each CDR3 is given with its conserved first and last residue. The order of the fields is V gene, D gene, J gene, clone size, CDR3 DNA, CDR3 protein. The D gene is left open where the match is weak. Clone size is not always given. Where it is, it says once, few, many or a class for expanded clones.

TRBV7-9	TRBD1	TRBJ1-2	few	TGTGCCAGCAGCCTGGACAGGAAATATGGCTACACCTTC	CASSLDRKYGYTF
TRBV6-1	TRBD1	TRBJ1-1	NA	TGTGCCAGCACCGAAGGGGACAGCCCGGACACTGAAGCTTTCTTT	CASTEGDSPDTEAFF
TRBV7-4	TRBD2	TRBJ2-2	NA	TGTGTCAGCAGCTTAGCGGGGCTCAAAAACACCGGGGAGCTGTTTTTT	CVSSLAGLKNTGELFF
TRBV6-1	TRBD2	TRBJ2-3	few	TGTGCCAGCAGGAGACTAGCGGGGACCTTAGATACGCAGTATTTT	CASRRLAGTLDTQYF
TRBV15	NA	TRBJ2-6	few	TGTGCCACCAGCAAGACGCAGGGGGCCAACGTCCTGACTTTC	CATSKTQGANVLTF
TRBV7-9	NA	TRBJ1-2	NA	TGTGCCAGCAGCCCCACCGGGACATCATCAAACTATGGCTACACCTTC	CASSPTGTSSNYGYTF
TRBV4-3	NA	TRBJ2-3	NA	TGCGCCAGCAGCCAAGTCTTGCGAGTAGGTAGCACAGATACGCAGTATTTT	CASSQVLRVGSTDTQYF
TRBV20-1	NA	TRBJ2-7	NA	TGCAGTGCCGTCGGACGAGGACAGTATAGCTACGAGCAGTACTTC	CSAVGRGQYSYEQYF
TRBV2	NA	TRBJ1-5	NA	TGTGCCAGCAGTGAGTCGGATAACAATCAGCCCCAGCATTTT	CASSESDNNQPQHF
TRBV7-2	NA	TRBJ1-1	many	TGTGCCAGCAGCTTAGTATTGGGGGGTTTTGGCACTGAAGCTTTCTTT	CASSLVLGGFGTEAFF
TRBV7-6	NA	TRBJ2-2	many	TGTGCCAGCAGCTTATCCCTCCCCTGGACAGTCGAGAACACCGGGGAGCTGTTTTTT	CASSLSLPWTVENTGELFF
TRBV6-6	TRBD1	TRBJ1-1	NA	TGTGCCAGCAGTCTCAAGGGGGCGCGGACTGAAGCTTTCTTT	CASSLKGARTEAFF
TRBV29-1	TRBD1	TRBJ2-1	NA	TGCAGCGTTCCCAACAGGGGTGCCTCCTACAATGAGCAGTTCTTC	CSVPNRGASYNEQFF
TRBV7-2	NA	TRBJ2-7	NA	TGTGCCAGCAGCGTGTCTGATTACTACGAGCAGTACTTC	CASSVSDYYEQYF
TRBV4-1	TRBD2	TRBJ2-7	few	TGCGCCAGCAGCTTGGGACTAGCGGGGTCATCCACCTACGAGCAGTACTTC	CASSLGLAGSSTYEQYF
TRBV19	NA	TRBJ1-6	few	TGTGCCAGTACCGAAGGGTGGGACCGAAATTCACCCCTCCACTTT	CASTEGWDRNSPLHF
TRBV11-2	TRBD1	TRBJ2-2	NA	TGTGCCAGCAGCTTCCCCTCCGGGACAGGGAACACCGGGGAGCTGTTTTTT	CASSFPSGTGNTGELFF
TRBV7-2	NA	TRBJ2-3	many	TGTGCCAGCAGCCAAAGGACCCAAAGGACAGATACGCAGTATTTT	CASSQRTQRTDTQYF
TRBV6-2/TRBV6-3	NA	TRBJ2-4	few	TGTGCCAGCAGTTCAACCTACCTGACTACAGGAGAACTAGCCAAAAACATTCAGTACTTC	CASSSTYLTTGELAKNIQYF
TRBV6-1	NA	TRBJ1-2	few	TGTGCCAGCAGTGAAATGGGGTCCCCAGCCTTC	CASSEMGSPAF
TRBV11-3	TRBD2	TRBJ2-7	NA	TGTGCCAGCAGCCCCACCCTTAGGACTAGCGGGGGAAACGAGCAGTACTTC	CASSPTLRTSGGNEQYF
TRBV19	NA	TRBJ2-3	NA	TGTGCCAGTAGTGTCCGGCGACAACTGAGCACAGATACGCAGTATTTT	CASSVRRQLSTDTQYF
TRBV12-3/TRBV12-4	TRBD2	TRBJ2-1	few	TGTGCCAGCAGTTTAGCGCTCCTAGCGGGGGGGCGTGATGAGCAGTTCTTC	CASSLALLAGGRDEQFF
TRBV10-3	NA	TRBJ2-3	many	TGTGCCATCAGGGAGGGAAGGGCAGATACGCAGTATTTT	CAIREGRADTQYF
TRBV6-2/TRBV6-3	NA	TRBJ1-4	NA	TGTGCCAGCGGGGGAGGGGGGAAAGAAAAACTGTTTTTT	CASGGGGKEKLFF
TRBV7-9	NA	TRBJ1-2	NA	TGTGCCAGCAGCTTAGGAAGGGGGGTCTATGGCTACACCTTC	CASSLGRGVYGYTF
TRBV2	TRBD1	TRBJ2-3	NA	TGTGCCACCGGAACAGGGGGCTGGACCACAGATACGCAGTATTTT	CATGTGGWTTDTQYF
TRBV5-6	TRBD2	TRBJ2-5	NA	TGTGCCAGCAGCGAACTAGCGGGGATGCGTCAAGAGACCCAGTACTTC	CASSELAGMRQETQYF
TRBV6-5	TRBD2	TRBJ2-2	few	TGTGCCAGCAGTTACTCGGGGACTAGCGGGGGGGCAGTCGCCGGGGAGCTGTTTTTT	CASSYSGTSGGAVAGELFF
TRBV5-6	NA	TRBJ1-4	NA	TGTGCCAGCAGCTTGCAGAGGGCGGGTGCAACTAATGAAAAACTGTTTTTT	CASSLQRAGATNEKLFF
TRBV7-6	TRBD1	TRBJ1-2	many	TGTGCCAGCAGCCCCAGGACAGGCTACTATGGCTACACCTTC	CASSPRTGYYGYTF
TRBV24-1	NA	TRBJ2-3	NA	TGTGCCACCAGTGATTTGCTCACCTCAACAGATACGCAGTATTTT	CATSDLLTSTDTQYF
TRBV7-9	TRBD1	TRBJ1-1	many	TGTGCCAGCAGCCGACAGGGTGACACTGAAGCTTTCTTT	CASSRQGDTEAFF
TRBV12-3/TRBV12-4	TRBD1	TRBJ2-2	few	TGTGCCAGCAGCTTAGACAGGGCCTTTAACACCGGGGAGCTGTTTTTT	CASSLDRAFNTGELFF
TRBV19	NA	TRBJ2-7	NA	TGTGCCAGTAGTGTCCGGGACGGATCTACCTACGAGCAGTACTTC	CASSVRDGSTYEQYF
TRBV7-9	TRBD1	TRBJ2-4	few	TGTGCCAGCAGCTGGCCGGACAGGGGTGACCTAGCCAAAAACATTCAGTACTTC	CASSWPDRGDLAKNIQYF
TRBV19	NA	TRBJ2-1	NA	TGTGCCAGTAGTATGGAAGGAGGCGTCGGGGAGCAGTTCTTC	CASSMEGGVGEQFF